Listed below are T cell receptor beta chains from one sample, sequenced in a study of cytomegalovirus exposure and HLA in healthy donors. This table comes from immunoSEQ multiplex PCR, and its TCRdb copy is limited to in-frame clones, with some not included. The sample totals some 150,000 clones; its top ten clones hold about 2.2%. Sequencing was done on a sample of PBMCs. These receptor sequences come from a woman between 18 and 30 years old in good health and CMV-seronegative. The CDR3 runs from the conserved cysteine through the conserved F or W. Each record gives: D gene, J gene, V gene, CDR3 protein, CDR3 DNA. A D gene is named only where the DNA matches it firmly.

-,TRBJ2-7,TRBV5-1,CASSSGSSYEQYF,TGCGCCAGCAGCTCGGGGTCTTCCTACGAGCAGTACTTC
TRBD2,TRBJ2-1,TRBV5-1,CASSPGLAAYNEQFF,TGCGCCAGCAGCCCAGGACTAGCGGCTTACAATGAGCAGTTCTTC
-,TRBJ2-5,TRBV5-4,CASSSGALAVQETQYF,TGTGCCAGCAGCTCCGGAGCGCTAGCAGTCCAAGAGACCCAGTACTTC
TRBD1,TRBJ1-1,TRBV10-3,CAVKQGMNTEAFF,TGTGCCGTCAAACAGGGGATGAACACTGAAGCTTTCTTT
-,TRBJ2-7,TRBV2,CAGYSSYEQYF,TGTGCCGGTTACAGTTCCTACGAGCAGTACTTC
TRBD1,TRBJ1-1,TRBV4-1,CASGMGQGFGEAFF,TGCGCCAGCGGAATGGGACAGGGGTTCGGTGAAGCTTTCTTT
-,TRBJ1-2,TRBV9,CASSSVDGGYTF,TGTGCCAGCAGCTCGGTTGACGGGGGCTACACCTTC
-,TRBJ2-2,TRBV6-1,CASSAIGPRELFF,TGTGCCAGCAGTGCTATTGGTCCCAGGGAGCTGTTTTTT
-,TRBJ2-3,TRBV19,CASSIGGNTQYF,TGTGCCAGTAGTATTGGGGGGAATACGCAGTATTTT
-,TRBJ2-1,TRBV19,CASSIDLAGSYNEQFF,TGTGCCAGTAGTATAGATCTGGCAGGCTCCTACAATGAGCAGTTCTTC
-,TRBJ1-2,TRBV7-9,CAEETGGYTF,TGTGCCGAGGAAACGGGTGGCTACACCTTC
-,TRBJ1-2,TRBV27,CASSFGGGYGYTF,TGTGCCAGCAGTTTTGGGGGCGGCTATGGCTACACCTTC
TRBD2,TRBJ2-5,TRBV10-3,CAISPWTSGQETQYF,TGTGCCATCAGTCCGTGGACTAGCGGCCAAGAGACCCAGTACTTC
-,TRBJ1-3,TRBV30,CAWSVRWESSGNTIYF,TGTGCCTGGAGTGTACGGTGGGAGAGCTCTGGAAACACCATATATTTT
-,TRBJ2-7,TRBV21-1,CASSKFSLKTALAQEQYF,TGTGCCAGCAGCAAATTTTCTCTTAAGACAGCCCTCGCGCAGGAGCAGTACTTC
-,TRBJ1-1,TRBV18,CASSPKGVTEAFF,TGTGCCAGCTCACCGAAAGGGGTGACTGAAGCTTTCTTT
-,TRBJ1-2,TRBV7-9,CAPERGGYTF,TGTGCCCCGGAACGGGGTGGCTACACCTTC
TRBD1,TRBJ2-2,TRBV5-6,CASSLASGGGTGELFF,TGTGCCAGCAGCTTGGCCTCAGGGGGTGGTACCGGGGAGCTGTTTTTT
TRBD2,TRBJ2-5,TRBV7-3,CASSSGLAGVEEQYF,TGTGCCAGCAGCTCTGGACTAGCGGGAGTGGAGGAGCAGTACTTC
-,TRBJ2-1,TRBV29-1,CSVVSGSSVNEQFF,TGCAGCGTTGTGTCCGGGAGTAGCGTGAATGAGCAGTTCTTC
TRBD2,TRBJ2-1,TRBV7-6,CASSARLAGGRLSSYNEQFF,TGTGCCAGCAGCGCCCGACTAGCGGGAGGCCGTCTGAGCTCCTACAATGAGCAGTTCTTC
TRBD2,TRBJ2-1,TRBV30,CAWSAGLADYNEQFF,TGTGCCTGGAGCGCCGGACTAGCGGATTACAATGAGCAGTTCTTC
-,TRBJ2-7,TRBV5-1,CASSLAGDLREQYF,TGCGCCAGCAGCTTGGCCGGGGACTTACGCGAGCAGTACTTC
TRBD2,TRBJ2-2,TRBV4-2,CASSQEGLGLAAGELFF,TGTGCCAGCAGCCAAGAGGGCCTGGGACTAGCGGCCGGGGAGCTGTTTTTT
-,TRBJ2-5,TRBV30,CAWSAGTQETQYF,TGTGCCTGGAGCGCCGGGACTCAAGAGACCCAGTACTTC
-,TRBJ1-6,TRBV5-1,CASSFQGGGDSPLHF,TGCGCCAGCAGCTTCCAGGGAGGAGGAGATTCACCCCTCCACTTT
-,TRBJ1-1,TRBV7-9,CASSEPGDGNTEAFF,TGTGCCAGCAGCGAACCGGGGGACGGGAACACTGAAGCTTTCTTT
-,TRBJ1-3,TRBV5-1,CASSATRQDSGNTIYF,TGCGCCAGCAGCGCAACCCGACAGGACTCTGGAAACACCATATATTTT
-,TRBJ2-7,TRBV23-1,CASSQSQGPIHYEQYF,TGCGCCAGCAGTCAATCGCAGGGCCCCATCCACTACGAGCAGTACTTC
-,TRBJ1-4,TRBV19,CASSLQAEKLFF,TGTGCCAGTAGCCTTCAGGCTGAAAAACTGTTTTTT